The T cell receptor beta chain under discussion was sequenced for a study of control samples from healthy donors and cancer patients. The germline CDR1 and CDR2 sequences are SGHRS and YFSETQ. The ends lost 4 bases at V and 5 bases at J; junction bases unmatched: 0. This CDR3 contains 13 residues. This table comes from immunoSEQ multiplex PCR, and its TCRdb copy is limited to in-frame clones, with some not included. The table records 100,000 to 150,000 clones, over 75% of them present only once. The chain recombines TRBV5-1 with TRBJ2-5, with 12 bases aligning to TRBD2. This TCR came from a man aged 40-49 years in good health. The sample consisted of blood. The CDR3 DNA follows: TGCGCCAGCAGCGGGACTAGCGGGGAGACCCAGTACTTC. It codes for CASSGTSGETQYF.